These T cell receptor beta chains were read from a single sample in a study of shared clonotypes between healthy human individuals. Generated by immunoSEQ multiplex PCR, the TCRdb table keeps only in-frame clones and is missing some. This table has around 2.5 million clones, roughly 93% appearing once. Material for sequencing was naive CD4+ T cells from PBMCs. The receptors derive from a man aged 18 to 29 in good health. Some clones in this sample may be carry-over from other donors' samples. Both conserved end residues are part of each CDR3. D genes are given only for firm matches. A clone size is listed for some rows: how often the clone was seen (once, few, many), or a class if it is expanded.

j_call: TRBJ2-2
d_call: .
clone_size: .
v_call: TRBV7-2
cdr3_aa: CASSFAAKNTGELFF
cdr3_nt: TGTGCCAGCAGCTTTGCGGCAAAGAACACCGGGGAGCTGTTTTTT

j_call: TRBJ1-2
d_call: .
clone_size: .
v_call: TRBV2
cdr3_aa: CASSVGGINYGYTF
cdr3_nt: TGTGCCAGCAGTGTGGGCGGAATAAACTATGGCTACACCTTC

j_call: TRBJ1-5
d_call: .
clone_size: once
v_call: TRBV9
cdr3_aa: CASSVGGLQPQHF
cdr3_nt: TGTGCCAGCAGCGTAGGGGGACTCCAGCCCCAGCATTTT

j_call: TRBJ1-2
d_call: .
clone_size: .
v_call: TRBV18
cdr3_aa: CASSPEGYNYGYTF
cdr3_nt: TGTGCCAGCTCACCAGAGGGGTATAACTATGGCTACACCTTC

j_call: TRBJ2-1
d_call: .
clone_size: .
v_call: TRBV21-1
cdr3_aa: CASSKATDGEQFF
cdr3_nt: TGTGCCAGCAGCAAAGCGACAGACGGTGAGCAGTTCTTC

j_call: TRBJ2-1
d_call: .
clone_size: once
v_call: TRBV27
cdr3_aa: CASARTRISREQFF
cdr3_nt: TGTGCCAGTGCGAGGACTCGAATATCCCGAGAGCAGTTCTTC

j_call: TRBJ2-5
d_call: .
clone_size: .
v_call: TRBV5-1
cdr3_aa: CASSLVRQVEETQYF
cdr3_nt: TGCGCCAGCAGCTTGGTACGACAGGTTGAAGAGACCCAGTACTTC

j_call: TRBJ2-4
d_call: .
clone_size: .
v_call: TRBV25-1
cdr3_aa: CASSDPSLGKNIQYF
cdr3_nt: TGTGCCAGCAGTGACCCTAGCCTAGGCAAAAACATTCAGTACTTC

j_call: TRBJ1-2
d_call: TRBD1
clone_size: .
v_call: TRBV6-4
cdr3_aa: CASRQGSAGPYGYTF
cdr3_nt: TGTGCCAGCAGACAGGGGAGCGCCGGGCCCTATGGCTACACCTTC

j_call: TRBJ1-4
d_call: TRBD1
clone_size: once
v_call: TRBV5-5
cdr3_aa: CASSPGQGVGKLFF
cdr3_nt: TGTGCCAGCAGCCCCGGACAGGGTGTTGGAAAACTGTTTTTT

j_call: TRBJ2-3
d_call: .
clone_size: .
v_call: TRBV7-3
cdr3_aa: CASSPRRVRTDTQYF
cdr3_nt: TGTGCCAGCAGCCCCCGTAGGGTACGCACAGATACGCAGTATTTT

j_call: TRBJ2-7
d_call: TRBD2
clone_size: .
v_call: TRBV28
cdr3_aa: CASSRPLAGGSYEQYF
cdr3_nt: TGTGCCAGCAGCAGACCGTTAGCGGGAGGGTCCTACGAGCAGTACTTC

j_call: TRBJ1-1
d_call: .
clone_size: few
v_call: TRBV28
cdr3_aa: CASSLPVTTEAFF
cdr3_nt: TGTGCCAGCAGTTTGCCTGTTACTACTGAAGCTTTCTTT

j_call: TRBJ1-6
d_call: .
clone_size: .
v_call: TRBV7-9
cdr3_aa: CASTVGARGYNSPLHF
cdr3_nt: TGTGCCAGCACCGTCGGCGCCAGGGGATATAATTCACCCCTCCACTTT

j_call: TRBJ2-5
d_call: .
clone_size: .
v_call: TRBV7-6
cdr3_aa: CASSLADYQETQYF
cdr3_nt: TGTGCCAGCAGCTTAGCAGACTACCAAGAGACCCAGTACTTC

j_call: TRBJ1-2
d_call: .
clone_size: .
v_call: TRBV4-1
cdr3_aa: CASSQERGNYGYTF
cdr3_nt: TGCGCCAGCAGCCAAGAAAGGGGTAACTATGGCTACACCTTC

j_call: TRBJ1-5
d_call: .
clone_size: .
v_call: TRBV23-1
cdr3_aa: CASRTEDGQGRNQPQHF
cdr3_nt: TGCGCCAGCCGAACTGAGGATGGGCAGGGGCGCAATCAGCCCCAGCATTTT

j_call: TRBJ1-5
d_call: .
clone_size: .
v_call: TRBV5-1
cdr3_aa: CASSLEGGHNQPQHF
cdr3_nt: TGCGCCAGCAGCTTGGAGGGGGGGCACAATCAGCCCCAGCATTTT

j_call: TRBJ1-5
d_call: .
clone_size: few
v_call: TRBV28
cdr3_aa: CATRTPNQPQHF
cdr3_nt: TGTGCCACCAGGACACCCAATCAGCCCCAGCATTTT

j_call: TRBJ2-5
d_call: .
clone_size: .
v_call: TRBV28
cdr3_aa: CATQPDSRQETQYF
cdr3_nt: TGTGCCACCCAACCGGACTCCCGTCAAGAGACCCAGTACTTC

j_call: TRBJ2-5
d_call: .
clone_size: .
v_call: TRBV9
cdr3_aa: CASKLPARLSAQYF
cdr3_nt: TGTGCCAGCAAGCTCCCTGCCAGGTTGTCAGCCCAGTACTTC

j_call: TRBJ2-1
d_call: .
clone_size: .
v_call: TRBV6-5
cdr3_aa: CASNEQFF
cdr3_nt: TGTGCCAGTAATGAGCAGTTCTTC

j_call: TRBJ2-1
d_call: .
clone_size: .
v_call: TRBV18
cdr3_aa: CASSPYTGYEQFF
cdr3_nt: TGTGCCAGCTCACCATACACAGGGTATGAGCAGTTCTTC

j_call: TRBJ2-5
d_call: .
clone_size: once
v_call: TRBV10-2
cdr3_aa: CASSERARGKETQYF
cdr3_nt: TGCGCCAGCAGTGAAAGGGCTAGGGGAAAAGAGACCCAGTACTTC

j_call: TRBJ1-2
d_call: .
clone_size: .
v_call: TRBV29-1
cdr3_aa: CSVDRINYGYTF
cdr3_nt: TGCAGCGTTGACAGGATAAACTATGGCTACACCTTC

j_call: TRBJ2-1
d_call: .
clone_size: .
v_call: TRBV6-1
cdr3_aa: CASSEDPHSAYNEQFF
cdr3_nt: TGTGCCAGCAGTGAAGATCCCCACAGTGCCTACAATGAGCAGTTCTTC

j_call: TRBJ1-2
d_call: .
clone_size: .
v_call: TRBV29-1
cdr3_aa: CSVGAGSYGYTF
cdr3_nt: TGCAGCGTTGGGGCAGGGTCCTATGGCTACACCTTC

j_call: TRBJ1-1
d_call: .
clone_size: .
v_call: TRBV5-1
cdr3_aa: CASKPHGQRTEAFF
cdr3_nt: TGCGCCAGCAAGCCACATGGACAGCGCACTGAAGCTTTCTTT

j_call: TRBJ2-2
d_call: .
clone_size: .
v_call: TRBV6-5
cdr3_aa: CASSSRYTRTGELFF
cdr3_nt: TGTGCCAGCAGTAGCAGGTACACGCGCACCGGGGAGCTGTTTTTT

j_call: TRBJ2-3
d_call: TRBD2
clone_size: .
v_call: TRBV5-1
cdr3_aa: CASSLGRLAPSTDTQYF
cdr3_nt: TGCGCCAGCAGCTTGGGGAGACTAGCGCCTAGCACAGATACGCAGTATTTT

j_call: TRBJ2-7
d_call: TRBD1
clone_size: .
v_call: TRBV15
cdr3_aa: CATSRDHVDRGQYEQYF
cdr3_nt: TGTGCCACCAGCAGAGATCACGTAGACAGGGGGCAATACGAGCAGTACTTC

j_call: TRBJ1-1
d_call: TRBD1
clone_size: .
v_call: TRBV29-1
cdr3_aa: CSAPSRGMNTEAFF
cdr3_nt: TGCAGCGCTCCAAGCAGGGGGATGAACACTGAAGCTTTCTTT

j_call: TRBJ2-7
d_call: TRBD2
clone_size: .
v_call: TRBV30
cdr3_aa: CARSQGGFEQYF
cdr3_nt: TGTGCCCGTTCCCAGGGAGGGTTTGAGCAGTACTTC

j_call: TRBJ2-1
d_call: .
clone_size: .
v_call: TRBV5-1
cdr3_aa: CASSDPNNEQFF
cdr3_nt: TGCGCCAGCTCCGATCCGAACAATGAGCAGTTCTTC

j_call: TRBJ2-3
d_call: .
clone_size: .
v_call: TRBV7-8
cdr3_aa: CASSLVRGVGTDTQYF
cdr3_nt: TGTGCCAGCAGCTTAGTGCGGGGAGTGGGGACAGATACGCAGTATTTT

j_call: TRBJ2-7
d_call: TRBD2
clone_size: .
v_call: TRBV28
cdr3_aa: CASSWGLAGSYEQYF
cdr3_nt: TGTGCCAGCAGTTGGGGGCTAGCGGGCTCCTACGAGCAGTACTTC

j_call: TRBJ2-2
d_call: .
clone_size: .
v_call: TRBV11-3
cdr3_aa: CASSPPLGHSNTGELFF
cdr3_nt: TGTGCCAGCAGCCCGCCCCTGGGGCACTCGAACACCGGGGAGCTGTTTTTT

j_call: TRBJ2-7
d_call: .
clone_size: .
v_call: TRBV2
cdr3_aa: CASRDRSYEQYF
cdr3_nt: TGTGCCAGCAGAGACCGTTCTTACGAGCAGTACTTC

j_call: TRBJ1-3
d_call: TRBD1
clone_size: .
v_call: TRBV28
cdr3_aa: CASSSPTGGSGNTIYF
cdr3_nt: TGTGCCAGCAGTTCCCCTACAGGGGGCTCTGGAAACACCATATATTTT

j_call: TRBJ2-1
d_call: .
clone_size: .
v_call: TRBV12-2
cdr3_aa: CASRLQQGYYNEQFF
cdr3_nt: TGTGCAAGTCGCTTACAACAGGGGTACTACAATGAGCAGTTCTTC

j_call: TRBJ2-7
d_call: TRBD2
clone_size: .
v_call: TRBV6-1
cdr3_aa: CASSDGSGSFYEQYF
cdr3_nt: TGTGCCAGCAGTGACGGTAGCGGGAGTTTCTACGAGCAGTACTTC

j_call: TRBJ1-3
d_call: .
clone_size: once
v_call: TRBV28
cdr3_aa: CASSSPEGLGPGNTIYF
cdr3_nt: TGTGCCAGCAGTTCCCCGGAGGGCCTCGGACCTGGAAACACCATATATTTT

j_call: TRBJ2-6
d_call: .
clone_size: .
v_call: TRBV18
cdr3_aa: CASSPRDTYSGANVLTF
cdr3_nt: TGTGCCAGCTCCCCAAGGGACACTTACTCTGGGGCCAACGTCCTGACTTTC

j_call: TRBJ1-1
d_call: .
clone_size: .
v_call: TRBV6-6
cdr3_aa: CASSYSQQGGAEAFF
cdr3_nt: TGTGCCAGCAGTTACTCTCAGCAGGGAGGAGCTGAAGCTTTCTTT

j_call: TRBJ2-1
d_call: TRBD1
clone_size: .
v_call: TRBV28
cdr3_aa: CASRAGTGNEQFF
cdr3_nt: TGTGCCAGCAGGGCCGGGACAGGGAATGAGCAGTTCTTC

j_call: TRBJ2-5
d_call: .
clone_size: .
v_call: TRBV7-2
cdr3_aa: CASSLAGFETQYF
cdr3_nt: TGTGCCAGCAGCTTAGCGGGGTTTGAGACCCAGTACTTC

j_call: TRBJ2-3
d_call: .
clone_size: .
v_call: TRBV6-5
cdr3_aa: CASSPRGSAGDTQYF
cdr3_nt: TGTGCCAGCAGCCCCCGGGGGTCGGCGGGGGATACGCAGTATTTT

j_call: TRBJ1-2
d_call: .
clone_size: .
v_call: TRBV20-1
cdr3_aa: CSAPGTLGYTF
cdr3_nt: TGCAGTGCACCGGGGACCCTTGGCTACACCTTC

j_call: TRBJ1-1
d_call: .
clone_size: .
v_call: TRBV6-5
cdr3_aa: CASKVRGNAFF
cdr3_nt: TGTGCCAGCAAAGTGCGAGGGAATGCTTTCTTT

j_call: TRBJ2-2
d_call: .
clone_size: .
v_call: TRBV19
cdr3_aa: CASSSGDRTGELFF
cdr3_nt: TGTGCCAGTAGTTCGGGGGACAGAACCGGGGAGCTGTTTTTT

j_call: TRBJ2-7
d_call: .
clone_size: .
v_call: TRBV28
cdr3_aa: CASRETPGEQYF
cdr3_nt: TGTGCCAGCAGAGAGACCCCGGGCGAGCAGTACTTC

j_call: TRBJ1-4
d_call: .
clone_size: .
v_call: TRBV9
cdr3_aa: CASSAGPRGTNEKLFF
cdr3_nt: TGTGCCAGCAGCGCCGGGCCCCGGGGGACTAATGAAAAACTGTTTTTT

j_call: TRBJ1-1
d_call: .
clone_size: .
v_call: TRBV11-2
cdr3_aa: CASSQPPNTEAFF
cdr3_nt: TGTGCCAGCAGCCAGCCCCCGAACACTGAAGCTTTCTTT

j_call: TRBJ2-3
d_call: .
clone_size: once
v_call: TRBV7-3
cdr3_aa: CASSSQGFDTQYF
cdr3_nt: TGTGCCAGCAGCTCTCAGGGTTTCGATACGCAGTATTTT

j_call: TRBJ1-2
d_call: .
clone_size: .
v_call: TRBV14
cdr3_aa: CASSQGLVNSYTF
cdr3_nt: TGTGCCAGCAGCCAAGGACTTGTCAATAGCTACACCTTC